These T cell receptor beta chains were read from a single sample in a study of tumor and adjacent non-tumor tissue in lung cancer. TCRdb recomputed calls from the multiplex PCR reads with MiXCR, one row per CDR3 protein. The table lists tens of thousands of distinct CDR3 sequences, more than 65% of them singletons, with less than 50% in the top ten. Source material: distant non-tumor lung tissue. These receptors originate from a man aged 65 to 79 with non-small cell lung cancer. Both conserved end residues are part of each CDR3. A D gene is named only where the DNA matches it firmly. For some rows the clone size is stated as once, few or many, or as a class when expanded; others skip it.

D gene	V gene	J gene	clone size	CDR3 DNA	CDR3 protein
TRBD2	TRBV11-2	TRBJ2-5	few	TGTGTCAGCAGCTTAGTATGGACTAGCGGGGGCCGACAAGCGACCCAGTACTTC	CVSSLVWTSGGRQATQYF
.	TRBV7-9	TRBJ2-7	many	TGTGCCAGCAGCTTAGCAGGGAAATACGAGCAGTACTTC	CASSLAGKYEQYF
.	TRBV10-3	TRBJ1-6	few	TGTGTCACTGCACCCTTCAACAGGGATAATAATTCACCCCTTCACTTT	CVTAPFNRDNNSPLHF
TRBD2	TRBV11-1	TRBJ2-1	.	TGTGTCAGCGGTCCGCTAACTAGCGGCAAAAACAATGAGCAGTTCTTC	CVSGPLTSGKNNEQFF
TRBD1	TRBV11-2	TRBJ2-7	few	TGTGCCAACAGCCCCGGGACAGGGCCCTCCTACGATCAGTACTTC	CANSPGTGPSYDQYF
.	TRBV6-2/TRBV6-3	TRBJ2-5	.	TGTGCCAGCAGTTACTTGGAGGAGGGGTACCAAGAGACCCAGTACTTC	CASSYLEEGYQETQYF
.	TRBV6-6	TRBJ2-1	.	TGTGCCAGCAACTCAATGTCGCCGGGAAATAATGAGCAGTTCTTC	CASNSMSPGNNEQFF
TRBD2	TRBV2	TRBJ2-1	few	TGTGCCAACAGTGAAGCGGGACTAGCGGGGTCAAATGAGCAGTTCTTC	CANSEAGLAGSNEQFF
.	TRBV6-1	TRBJ2-7	.	TGTGCCAGTAGTACCTACGAGCACTACTTC	CASSTYEHYF
.	TRBV11-1	TRBJ1-2	few	TGTGCTAGTAGCCTATACAGATATGGCTACATCTTC	CASSLYRYGYIF
.	TRBV11-2	TRBJ1-2	.	TGTGCGAGCAGCTTTTCCAGGGACTTCACCTATGGCTACACCTTC	CASSFSRDFTYGYTF
.	TRBV20-1	TRBJ1-2	many	TGCAGTGCATTGGATTATGCTAACTATGGCTACACCTTC	CSALDYANYGYTF
.	TRBV6-6	TRBJ2-1	.	TGTGCCAGCAATTCACAGGGTTCGGGTGAGCAGTTCTTC	CASNSQGSGEQFF
TRBD1	TRBV9	TRBJ2-2	.	TGTGCCAGCAGCGGTGGACAGGAAATTAGGGAGCTGTTTTTT	CASSGGQEIRELFF
.	TRBV4-2	TRBJ2-7	many	TGTGCCAGCAGCCTTGGCGCAGGTAGCTCCTACGAGCAGTACTTC	CASSLGAGSSYEQYF
.	TRBV28	TRBJ1-1	.	TGTGCCAGCAGTTTATCACAGGTTGGGGCTGAAGCTTTCTTT	CASSLSQVGAEAFF
.	TRBV10-3	TRBJ2-6	many	TGTGCCATCAGTGAGTCAAGGGGGGCGGCTGGGGCCAACGTCCTGACTTTC	CAISESRGAAGANVLTF
TRBD1	TRBV6-5	TRBJ2-2	once	TGTGCCAGCAATTACGTGACAGGGAACGCCGGGGAGCTGTTTTTT	CASNYVTGNAGELFF
TRBD2	TRBV12-3/TRBV12-4	TRBJ2-2	many	TGTGCCAGCAGTTTATCCGGGGGGGGCACCGGGGAGCTGTTTTTT	CASSLSGGGTGELFF
.	TRBV6-2/TRBV6-3	TRBJ2-6	.	TGTGCCAACCGCACAGGGGCCAACGTCCTGACTTTC	CANRTGANVLTF
TRBD1	TRBV29-1	TRBJ1-2	.	TGCAGCGTACCGAGGGACAGCTATGGCTACACCTTT	CSVPRDSYGYTF
.	TRBV20-1	TRBJ2-7	.	TGCAGTGCTAGTCAGCGGGAAGGGGGAGAGCACTACTTC	CSASQREGGEHYF
TRBD1	TRBV7-8	TRBJ1-4	.	TGTACCAGCAACCCGCGACAGGGGGCGGGTGAAAAACTGTTTTTT	CTSNPRQGAGEKLFF
TRBD2	TRBV29-1	TRBJ2-7	few	TGCAGGGCCCAAGGATCGGGACTAAATTACGAACAGTACTTC	CRAQGSGLNYEQYF
.	TRBV6-5	TRBJ2-5	.	TGTGCCAGCAGAACAAGGGCCCAAGGGGCCCAGTACTTC	CASRTRAQGAQYF
.	TRBV20-1	TRBJ1-1	.	TGCGCGGGGGCTGACTCCATGAACACTGAAGTTTTCTTT	CAGADSMNTEVFF
.	TRBV29-1	TRBJ2-4	.	TGCAGCGTTGAAGATCGGGGGACAACGGGGTATATTCAGTACTTC	CSVEDRGTTGYIQYF
.	TRBV11-3	TRBJ1-5	.	TGTGCCATAAGCTTAGATGCGGCTCAGCCCCAGGATTTC	CAISLDAAQPQDF
TRBD1	TRBV12-3/TRBV12-4	TRBJ2-7	many	TGTGCCAGCAGTTTACGGACAGGGTTCTACGAGCAGTACTTC	CASSLRTGFYEQYF
TRBD2	TRBV5-4	TRBJ2-1	few	TGTGCCAGCAGCTTGTCGACTAGCGGGAACAGTGAGCAGTTCTTC	CASSLSTSGNSEQFF
TRBD1	TRBV4-1	TRBJ1-2	.	TGCGCCAGCAGCCGCGACAGGGGATTATTGGTCTATGCTTACACCTTC	CASSRDRGLLVYAYTF
TRBD1	TRBV12-5	TRBJ1-5	.	TGTGCTAGTTGTTTTGACAGGGATCAGCCCCAGCATTTT	CASCFDRDQPQHF
TRBD2	TRBV11-3	TRBJ2-2	.	TGTGCCAGCAGCGGCTGGGCGCTAGCGGGGGCCGGGGAGCTGTTTTTT	CASSGWALAGAGELFF
.	TRBV6-1	TRBJ1-1	once	TGTACCAGCAGTTCCCCGACATTAATCCATGAAGCTTTCTTT	CTSSSPTLIHEAFF
TRBD2	TRBV6-5	TRBJ2-7	.	TGTGCCAGCAGTTACTCTGGGCTAGCGGGACCCCCAGGGTCCGAGCAACACTTC	CASSYSGLAGPPGSEQHF
.	TRBV12-3/TRBV12-4	TRBJ1-3	.	TGTGCCACCACGTCCGCGGGAAACAGCATATATTTT	CATTSAGNSIYF
TRBD1	TRBV28	TRBJ1-1	.	TGTGCCAGCAGGACCTGGACAGGCTTGAACACTGAAGCTTTCTTT	CASRTWTGLNTEAFF
.	TRBV6-5	TRBJ1-1	many	TGTGCCAGCAGTTACTCGATCAGGATGAACACTGAAGCTTTCTTT	CASSYSIRMNTEAFF
TRBD2	TRBV12-3/TRBV12-4	TRBJ2-1	.	TGCGCCAGCAGTTGGGGGGGTTGGGGCAGGGAGAATGAGCAGTTCTTC	CASSWGGWGRENEQFF
TRBD2	TRBV29-1	TRBJ2-3	few	TGCAGCGTAGCCGGGACTAGCGGGGGTAATACGGATACGCAGTATTTT	CSVAGTSGGNTDTQYF
.	TRBV11-2	TRBJ1-2	.	TGTGCCAGCAGCCCGAGAGGGCGTACCTATGGTTACACCTTC	CASSPRGRTYGYTF
.	TRBV5-1	TRBJ1-2	many	TGCGCCAGCAGCTTGACCCCCCTGACACATAACTATGGCTACACCTTC	CASSLTPLTHNYGYTF
.	TRBV5-1	TRBJ2-3	.	TGCGCCAGTGCAGAAGGGGATACGCAATTTTTT	CASAEGDTQFF
.	TRBV11-2	TRBJ2-7	.	TGTGTCAGCGGCTCTGGCAGGGCCGAGCAGTACTTC	CVSGSGRAEQYF
.	TRBV29-1	TRBJ1-2	.	TGTAGTGTTGAAGATCAAGACGGCCCCAACTATGACTACACATTC	CSVEDQDGPNYDYTF
TRBD1	TRBV6-5	TRBJ1-1	.	TGTGCCAGCAGGACAGGGGCAGCTGAAGCTTTCTTT	CASRTGAAEAFF
.	TRBV10-1	TRBJ2-5	.	TGCGCCAGCAGTGAGTCGGTGGGGTCAGGGACCCAGTACTTC	CASSESVGSGTQYF
TRBD2	TRBV13	TRBJ2-1	once	TGTGCCAGCAGCCAGAACGGGGGGAGGGATGAGCATTTCTTC	CASSQNGGRDEHFF
TRBD1	TRBV29-1	TRBJ1-1	.	TGCAGCGGAGGGACAGCCCTTATCACTGAAGCTTTCTTT	CSGGTALITEAFF
.	TRBV7-8	TRBJ2-3	.	TGTGCCAGCAGCTTAGTAGACAATGGGCATAGCACAGATACGCAGTATTTT	CASSLVDNGHSTDTQYF
TRBD1	TRBV12-3/TRBV12-4	TRBJ1-3	once	TGTGCCAGCAGTCGACAGGGGGCCAGCTCTGGAAACATAATATATTTT	CASSRQGASSGNIIYF